These 30 T cell receptor beta chains were all obtained from the same sample, sequenced in a study of radiation and T cells in renal cell carcinoma. Noted time point: baseline pretreatment blood. The treatment: 15 Gy SBRT to primary tumor, nephrectomy 4 weeks later. The method was immunoSEQ multiplex PCR; TCRdb's version includes in-frame clones alone and lacks a portion of them. The repertoire has 150,000 or so clones, 88% of them found once; the top ten carry approximately 4%. Sample: blood, taken from a patient whose treatment included radiotherapy and nephrectomy. These receptor sequences come from a woman aged 70 to 79 with renal cell carcinoma.

This clone was observed a handful of times. The chain employs TRBV2 and TRBJ1-1; the D is unclear. Trimming shortened V by 5 bases and J by 1 base, and 8 bases separated the two germline ends. Germline lookup yields CDR1 SNHLY and CDR2 FYNNEI. There are 13 residues in the CDR3. CDR3 bases: TGTGCCAGCAGTACCGGTGGGAACACTGAAGCTTTCTTT. It is translated as CASSTGGNTEAFF.

The chain couples TRBV5-6 to TRBJ1-5; D might be TRBD1 (5 bases). Trimming left V 2 bases short and J 3 bases short, with 18 bases between. CDR1 and CDR2 from the germline V gene are SGHDT and YYEEEE. This CDR3 has 17 amino acids. Here the CDR3 reads CASSFWSGILLNQPQHF. As DNA, the CDR3 is TGTGCCAGCAGCTTTTGGTCAGGGATTCTTCTCAATCAGCCCCAGCATTTT.

The V and J genes are TRBV5-1 and TRBJ2-6; unclear D gene. The CDR3 is 16 residues long. Germline V gene data show CDR1 as SGHRS and CDR2 as YFSETQ. V lost 0 bases to trimming and J lost 1 base, with 8 bases between them. CDR3 nucleotides: TGCGCCAGCAGCTTGGCCCTGGGATCTGGGGCCAACGTCCTGACTTTC. Encoded protein: CASSLALGSGANVLTF.

V is TRBV27 and J is TRBJ1-2; D possibly corresponds to TRBD1 (6 bases). Looked up from germline, CDR1 is MNHEY and CDR2 is SMNVEV (reference sequence). The CDR3 runs to 13 residues. The V and J ends lost 2 bases and 7 bases respectively, with 11 bases between them. CDR3 protein: CASSLGGRAGYTF. The CDR3 DNA reads as TGTGCCAGCAGTTTAGGGGGGCGGGCTGGCTACACCTTC.

The CDR3 protein is CASRSPGQANQPQHF. The CDR3 nucleotides read TGTGCCAGCAGGTCGCCGGGACAGGCGAATCAGCCCCAGCATTTT. V gene TRBV28 combines with J gene TRBJ1-5; 8 bases are a match to TRBD1. The CDR3 consists of 15 residues. CDR1 MDHEN and CDR2 SYDVKM come from the germline V gene. Germline trimming cut 6 bases from V and 4 bases from J; bases unmatched to any gene: 8.

This chain connects TRBV5-1 to TRBJ2-3, with 11 bases matching TRBD2. The junction had 2 bases not matched to a gene; V was cut back by 2 bases and J by 3 bases. The CDR3 is made up of 15 amino acids. The germline CDR1 and CDR2 sequences are SGHRS and YFSETQ. CDR3 in amino acids: CASSFSGGVTDTQYF. The CDR3 nucleotides read TGCGCCAGCAGCTTTAGCGGGGGGGTAACAGATACGCAGTATTTT.

The rearrangement joins TRBV15 to TRBJ1-4; 7 bases are a match to TRBD1. From germline, CDR1 is LNHNV and CDR2 YYDKDF (reference sequence). The CDR3 sequence is 16 residues long. Trimming took 3 bases from V and 6 from J; bases not matched to a gene: 10. CDR3 in DNA: TGTGCCACCAGCAGCGGGACGGGAACAGGGGATGAAAAACTGTTTTTT. Protein sequence: CATSSGTGTGDEKLFF.

This clone was detected a few times. The J gene is TRBJ1-6, the V gene TRBV4-2; weak D call: TRBD1 (5 bases). This CDR3 comprises 16 residues. V was shortened by 1 base and J by 5 bases, with 12 bases between the two germline ends. Germline assignment: CDR1 LGHNA and CDR2 YNFKEQ. Here the CDR3 DNA reads TGTGCCAGCAGCCAAGGAAGCGACAGAAATAATTCACCCCTCCACTTT. Encoded protein: CASSQGSDRNNSPLHF.

The chain is built from TRBV5-1 and TRBJ1-1; D remains unclear. The CDR3 is made up of 16 amino acids. From germline, CDR1 is SGHRS and CDR2 YFSETQ. Deletions cut 4 bases from V and 2 bases from J, with 18 bases between. The CDR3 loop is CASSIYPGSPNTEAFF. For the CDR3, the DNA is TGCGCCAGCAGCATCTACCCCGGGAGCCCTAACACTGAAGCTTTCTTT.

For this clone: A junction boundary mismatches the germline segment, possibly from a read error. This sequence joins TRBV15 and TRBJ2-7, with 8 bases that match TRBD2. The length of the CDR3 is 14 residues. CDR1 is LNHNV and CDR2 is YYDKDF in the germline V gene (reference sequence). CDR3 loop: CATSRDRGREGSDF. The CDR3 nucleotides are TGTGCCACCAGCAGAGATCGGGGTCGGGAGGGATCGGACTTC.

V is TRBV6-1 and J is TRBJ2-7, with 8 nucleotides matching TRBD2. The J segment lost 4 bases and the V segment lost 6 bases, leaving 11 bases of the junction unmatched. The germline CDR1 and CDR2 sequences are MNHNS and SASEGT. The CDR3 loop spans 15 amino acids. The CDR3 DNA is TGTGCCAGCAGCGTGGGGGGACTAGGCGCGTACGAGCAGTACTTC. Translation gives CASSVGGLGAYEQYF.

The CDR3 DNA is TGTGCCAGCAGCTTAAAGCCCCGGGGAGACAACAATGAGCAGTTCTTC. Translation: CASSLKPRGDNNEQFF. The V and J genes are TRBV7-3 and TRBJ2-1, with D perhaps matching TRBD2 (5 bases). This CDR3 contains 16 residues. Germline CDR1 SGHTA, CDR2 FQGTGA. The V gene lost 1 base and the J gene lost 5 bases, with 15 bases spanning the gap.

This clone has just one count. The gene calls are TRBV7-8 and TRBJ2-3, with 11 positions matching TRBD2. Germline CDR1 SGHVS, CDR2 FQNEAQ. CDR3 length: 18 residues. V shed 3 bases and J 1 base; nucleotides not matched to a gene: 9. CDR3 bases: TGTGCCAGCAGCTTCTCTAGCGGGGGGTTAAAGGGCACAGATACGCAGTATTTT. Residues: CASSFSSGGLKGTDTQYF.

The rearrangement links TRBV19 to TRBJ1-3; no firm D call. V dropped 6 bases and J dropped 0 bases, with 6 bases sitting between them. This CDR3 spans 13 amino acids. Germline-derived CDR1 and CDR2 are LNHDA and SQIVND (reference sequence). CDR3 in amino acids: CASSQSSGNTIYF. The CDR3 DNA is TGTGCCAGTAGCCAGAGCTCTGGAAACACCATATATTTT.

The chain is built from TRBV15 and TRBJ1-2; tentative D call: TRBD1 (5 bases). V dropped 1 base and J dropped 2 bases, with 5 bases sitting between them. CDR3 length equals 13 residues. Germline CDR1 LNHNV, CDR2 YYDKDF (reference sequence). CDR3 nucleotides: TGTGCCACCAGCAGAGGACAGAACTATGGCTACACCTTC. It yields the protein CATSRGQNYGYTF. The whole variable domain, filled in from reference TRBV15 and TRBJ1-2, reads DAMVIQNPRYQVTQFGKPVTLSCSQTLNHNVMYWYQQKSSQAPKLLFHYYDKDFNNEADTPDNFQSRRPNTSFCFLDIRSPGLGDTAMYLCATSRGQNYGYTFGSGTRLTVV.

The chain has TRBV7-2 and TRBJ1-2; D gene uncertain. The germline CDR1 and CDR2 sequences are SGHTA and FQGNSA. With 0 bases removed from V and 6 bases from J, the gap between germline ends came to 8 bases. The CDR3 contains 13 residues. CDR3 sequence: CASSLAGRDGYTF. For the CDR3, the DNA is TGTGCCAGCAGCTTAGCAGGACGGGATGGCTACACCTTC.

This chain links TRBV19 with TRBJ1-1, with 7 bases fitting TRBD1. The CDR3 length is 15 residues. The germline CDR1 and CDR2 sequences are LNHDA and SQIVND (reference sequence). Trimming at V came to 5 bases and at J to 1 base, leaving 7 bases not matched to a gene. CDR3: CASSLTGVSNTEAFF. The CDR3 DNA is TGTGCCAGTAGTCTTACAGGGGTTTCGAACACTGAAGCTTTCTTT.

The chain is built from TRBV5-1 and TRBJ2-7; 7 bases line up with TRBD1. The CDR3 totals 14 residues. Germline trimming cut 0 bases from V and 6 bases from J; bases unmatched to any gene: 6. Germline values: CDR1 SGHRS, CDR2 YFSETQ. The CDR3 nucleotides read TGCGCCAGCAGCTTGGCCTTGAGGGGGCCCGAGCAGTACTTC. This translates into CASSLALRGPEQYF.

Only one count was recorded for this clone. At one boundary the junction diverges from the germline segment, which might be a read error. In nucleotides, the CDR3 is TGTGCCAGCTCAACACCGGATAAGTCAGGTGGGGGTGAGCAGTTCTTC. Amino acids: CASSTPDKSGGGEQFF. The rearrangement links TRBV18 to TRBJ2-1, with D perhaps given as TRBD1 or TRBD2 (5 bases each). Germline CDR1 is KGHSH and CDR2 is LQKENI. The CDR3 has 16 amino acids.

This clone was recorded once. The gene calls are TRBV29-1 and TRBJ2-5, with D perhaps matching TRBD1 (5 bases). The germline gives CDR1 SQVTM, CDR2 ANQGSEA. The CDR3 totals 11 residues. With 3 bases removed from V and 5 bases from J, the gap between germline ends came to 7 bases. DNA of the CDR3: TGCAGCGTTGACTCAGGGGAGACCCAGTACTTC. Translated: CSVDSGETQYF.

The rearrangement joins TRBV27 to TRBJ1-2; D gene unclear. Germline assignment: CDR1 MNHEY and CDR2 SMNVEV (reference sequence). Trimming pared 8 bases from V and 3 bases from J, leaving 13 bases between. The CDR3 covers 13 residues. The CDR3 nucleotides read TGTGCCAGCCGGTCGGAGGACTACTATGGCTACACCTTC. It is translated as CASRSEDYYGYTF.

In this sample, this clone turned up once. The chain employs TRBV6-1 and TRBJ1-1; tentatively, D is TRBD1 (6 bases). V was clipped by 1 base and J by 12 bases, with 9 bases between them. The CDR3 contains 11 residues. Germline V gene sequence: CDR1 MNHNS, CDR2 SASEGT. CDR3 bases: TGTGCCAGCAGTGAAGACAGGGCGACTTTCTTT. It encodes CASSEDRATFF.

The V and J genes are TRBV28 and TRBJ1-2; D ambiguous. V was clipped by 3 bases and J by 4 bases, with 9 bases between them. In germline, CDR1 is MDHEN, CDR2 SYDVKM. The CDR3 runs 13 residues. CDR3 amino acids: CASSFGGSYGYTF. CDR3 DNA sequence: TGTGCCAGCAGTTTCGGTGGTAGCTATGGCTACACCTTC.

The rearrangement uses TRBV5-1 and TRBJ2-1; 11 bases fit TRBD2. V gave up 0 bases and J gave up 7 bases; unmatched junction bases: 9. This CDR3 spans 17 amino acids. Germline CDR1 is SGHRS and CDR2 is YFSETQ. This CDR3 is CASSLDASGGLVNEQFF. The CDR3 nucleotides read TGCGCCAGCAGCTTGGATGCTAGCGGGGGGCTTGTTAATGAGCAGTTCTTC.

The chain is built from TRBV6-5 and TRBJ2-7; a possible D gene is TRBD2 (6 bases). The CDR3 is 14 amino acids. V was trimmed by 0 bases and J by 2 bases, leaving 8 bases between them. Germline loops: CDR1 MNHEY, CDR2 SVGAGI. CDR3 coding DNA: TGTGCCAGCAGTTACTCCCCGGGGGCCTACGAGCAGTACTTC. It specifies CASSYSPGAYEQYF.

The rearrangement joins TRBV6-1 to TRBJ2-1, with 13 bases that match TRBD2. CDR1 is MNHNS, CDR2 SASEGT, per germline. The CDR3 has 16 residues. V lost 3 bases, J lost 7 bases, and 6 bases stayed unmatched. CDR3: CASSDDRTSGGNEQFF. CDR3 nucleotide sequence: TGTGCCAGCAGTGACGATCGGACTAGCGGGGGAAATGAGCAGTTCTTC.

This rearrangement joins TRBV5-4 to TRBJ2-7; TRBD2 matches at 12 bases. V shed 0 bases, J shed 7 bases, and the junction held 5 bases outside the gene matches. This CDR3 contains 15 residues. Germline V gives CDR1 SGHNT, CDR2 YYREEE (reference sequence). The CDR3 bases are TGTGCCAGCAGCTTGGAACTAGCGGGGGGCCGGGAGCAGTACTTC. Translation gives CASSLELAGGREQYF.

The chain carries TRBV28 and TRBJ2-2, with 7 bases fitting TRBD1. The trim removed 8 bases at V and 3 bases at J, leaving 6 bases unmatched. Germline V gives CDR1 MDHEN, CDR2 SYDVKM. The CDR3 has 14 residues. The CDR3 loop reads CASLGQAHTGELFF. For the CDR3, the DNA is TGTGCCAGCTTAGGACAGGCCCACACCGGGGAGCTGTTTTTT.

The J gene is TRBJ2-2, the V gene TRBV7-6; 10 bases map to TRBD2. Looked up from germline, CDR1 is SGHVS and CDR2 is FNYEAQ. Trimming took 1 base from V and 2 from J; bases not matched to a gene: 1. The CDR3 consists of 16 residues. The CDR3 sequence is CASSLGLAGNTGELFF. CDR3 nucleotide sequence: TGTGCCAGCAGCTTAGGACTAGCGGGCAACACCGGGGAGCTGTTTTTT.

This sequence joins TRBV30 and TRBJ1-2; 11 bases agree with TRBD1. The germline V gene has CDR1 GTSNPN and CDR2 SVGIG (reference sequence). Trimming at V came to 1 base and at J to 12 bases, leaving 4 bases not matched to a gene. There are 12 residues in the CDR3. Here the CDR3 DNA reads TGTGCCTGGAGTGCCCGGGACAGGGGGAACACCTTC. This encodes CAWSARDRGNTF.